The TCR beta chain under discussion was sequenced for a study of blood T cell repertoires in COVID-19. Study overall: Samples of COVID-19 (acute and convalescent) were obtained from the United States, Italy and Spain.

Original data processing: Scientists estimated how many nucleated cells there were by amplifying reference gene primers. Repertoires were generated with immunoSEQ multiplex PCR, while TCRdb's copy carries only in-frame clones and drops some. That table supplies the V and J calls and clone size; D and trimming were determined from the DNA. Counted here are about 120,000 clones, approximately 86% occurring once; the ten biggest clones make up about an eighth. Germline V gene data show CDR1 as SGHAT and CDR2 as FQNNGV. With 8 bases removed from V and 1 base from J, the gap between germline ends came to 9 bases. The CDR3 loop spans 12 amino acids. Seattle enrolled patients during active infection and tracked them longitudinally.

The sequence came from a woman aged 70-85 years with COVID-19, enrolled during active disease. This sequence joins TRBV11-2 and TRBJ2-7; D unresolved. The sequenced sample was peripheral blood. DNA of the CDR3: TGTGCCAGCGGCGGATTTTCCTACGAGCAGTACTTC. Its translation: CASGGFSYEQYF.